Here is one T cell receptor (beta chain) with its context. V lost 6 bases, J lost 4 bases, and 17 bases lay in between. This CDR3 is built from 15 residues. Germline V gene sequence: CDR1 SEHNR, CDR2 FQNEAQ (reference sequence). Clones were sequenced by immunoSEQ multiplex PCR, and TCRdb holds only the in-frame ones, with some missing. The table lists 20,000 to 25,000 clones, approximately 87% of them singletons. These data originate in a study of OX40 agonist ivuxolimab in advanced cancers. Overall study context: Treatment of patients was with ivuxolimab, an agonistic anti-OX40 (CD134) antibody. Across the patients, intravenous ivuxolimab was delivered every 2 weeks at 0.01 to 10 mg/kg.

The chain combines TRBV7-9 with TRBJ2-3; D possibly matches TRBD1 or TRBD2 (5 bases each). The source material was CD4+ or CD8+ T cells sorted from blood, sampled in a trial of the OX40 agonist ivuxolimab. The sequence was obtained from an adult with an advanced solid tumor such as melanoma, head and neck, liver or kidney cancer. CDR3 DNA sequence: TGTGCCAGCAGGAGGGGCATAGGGCTTGCAGATACGCAGTATTTT. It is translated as CASRRGIGLADTQYF.